This is a list of T cell receptor beta chains from one sample in a study of T cell responses to AZD1222 COVID-19 vaccine. Sequencing used immunoSEQ multiplex PCR; TCRdb keeps in-frame clones, though not all of them. The data contain about 120,000 clones, roughly nine tenths of them seen just once; the ten biggest clones take up about 3%. The specimen was peripheral blood, collected 28 days after the second AZD1222 dose. These receptors were collected from an adult who received the AZD1222 COVID-19 vaccine. Both conserved end residues are part of each CDR3. The order of the fields is J gene, clone size, CDR3 length, V gene, CDR3 protein. Not all rows give a size; the values are once, few, many and, for expanded clones, a class.

J gene: TRBJ1-1
clone size: -
CDR3 length: 14
V gene: TRBV2
CDR3 protein: CASRKGQGATEAFF

J gene: TRBJ2-2
clone size: -
CDR3 length: 15
V gene: TRBV7-8
CDR3 protein: CASSPSQGWVGELFF

J gene: TRBJ2-7
clone size: -
CDR3 length: 13
V gene: TRBV7-3
CDR3 protein: CASSLAGGYEQYF

J gene: TRBJ2-7
clone size: -
CDR3 length: 16
V gene: TRBV11-2
CDR3 protein: CASSRQRTGGAYEQYF

J gene: TRBJ1-2
clone size: -
CDR3 length: 12
V gene: TRBV28
CDR3 protein: CASSSKNYGYTF

J gene: TRBJ1-2
clone size: -
CDR3 length: 15
V gene: TRBV6-5
CDR3 protein: CASSLKDNGIYGYTF

J gene: TRBJ1-2
clone size: -
CDR3 length: 12
V gene: TRBV10-2
CDR3 protein: CASTQGGGGYTF

J gene: TRBJ1-5
clone size: -
CDR3 length: 16
V gene: TRBV4-1
CDR3 protein: CASSQRGGQPPQPQHF

J gene: TRBJ2-1
clone size: once
CDR3 length: 13
V gene: TRBV25-1
CDR3 protein: CASSELRFNEQFF

J gene: TRBJ1-6
clone size: -
CDR3 length: 17
V gene: TRBV7-6
CDR3 protein: CASSPHQGGIDNSPLHF

J gene: TRBJ1-5
clone size: -
CDR3 length: 15
V gene: TRBV4-1
CDR3 protein: CASSPADREDQPQHF

J gene: TRBJ2-3
clone size: once
CDR3 length: 16
V gene: TRBV5-1
CDR3 protein: CASSTWGATSTDTQYF

J gene: TRBJ2-5
clone size: -
CDR3 length: 14
V gene: TRBV19
CDR3 protein: CASSTPGLQETQYF

J gene: TRBJ1-1
clone size: -
CDR3 length: 14
V gene: TRBV5-8
CDR3 protein: CASSSQGTNTEAFF

J gene: TRBJ1-1
clone size: -
CDR3 length: 15
V gene: TRBV6-5
CDR3 protein: CASSSSGGAVTEAFF

J gene: TRBJ2-1
clone size: -
CDR3 length: 11
V gene: TRBV27
CDR3 protein: CASSSGGEQFF

J gene: TRBJ1-5
clone size: -
CDR3 length: 15
V gene: TRBV7-9
CDR3 protein: CASSLTGDPNQPQHF

J gene: TRBJ2-3
clone size: -
CDR3 length: 17
V gene: TRBV30
CDR3 protein: CAWSVPGVRGGTDTQYF

J gene: TRBJ2-2
clone size: -
CDR3 length: 13
V gene: TRBV6-5
CDR3 protein: CASYPSRTGELFF

J gene: TRBJ1-2
clone size: -
CDR3 length: 14
V gene: TRBV4-1
CDR3 protein: CASSSPTGDYGYTF

J gene: TRBJ1-2
clone size: -
CDR3 length: 14
V gene: TRBV3-1/TRBV3-2
CDR3 protein: CASSQGQGEGGYTF

J gene: TRBJ2-5
clone size: -
CDR3 length: 14
V gene: TRBV7-9
CDR3 protein: CASSGASGVETQYF

J gene: TRBJ2-7
clone size: -
CDR3 length: 14
V gene: TRBV11-2
CDR3 protein: CASSLRGGTYEQYF